A single sample gave rise to the 9 T cell receptor beta chains below, sequenced in a study of blood T cells in healthy people across ages (dated by TCRdb to between 2015 and 2016). The library was prepared using 5' RACE. Sequenced on an Illumina HiSeq 2500. A second PCR of about 7 to 12 cycles was performed with a sample-barcoded 5' primer and a J-beta primer mix. TCRdb trimmed public reads at Q25 via fastp, called clones via MiXCR and kept in-frame beta chains. For every CDR3 protein sequence, its rows merge into one entry that carries the most common genes and DNA. Present in this sample are about 1.4 million distinct CDR3 sequences, approximately 63% of which were seen just once. In total, the top ten clones hold 6.7% of the sample. The sample taken for sequencing was blood. The receptors shown here come from a man between 18 and 29 years old in good health.

This chain links TRBV6-5 with TRBJ2-4; TRBD1 is a possible D gene (6 bases). The J call may be wrong; the DNA end is better matched by TRBJ2-7. The CDR3 has 15 residues. Germline CDR1 MNHEY, CDR2 SVGAGI. The DNA of the CDR3 is TGTGCCAGCAGTTACTCAAGCACAGGGATGTACGAGCAGTACTTC. Residues: CASSYSSTGMYEQYF.

This clonotype has more than one count but fewer than ten. This sequence joins TRBV20-1 and TRBJ1-2; D may be TRBD1 (5 bases). The germline V and J ends were trimmed by 3 bases and 2 bases, with 10 bases remaining between them. The CDR3 covers 13 residues. Per germline, CDR1 DFQATT and CDR2 SNEGSKA (reference sequence). The CDR3 nucleotides read TGCAGTGCTAGGGGGGGTTTAAACTATGGCTACACCTTC. This codes for CSARGGLNYGYTF.

The genes are TRBV7-9 and TRBJ1-1; D remains ambiguous. Deletions cut 5 bases from V and 4 bases from J, with 17 bases between. The germline CDR1 and CDR2 sequences are SEHNR and FQNEAQ (reference sequence). This CDR3 is built from 15 residues. The CDR3: CASSTKEQEVTEAFF. The CDR3 bases are TGTGCCAGCAGCACGAAAGAGCAAGAAGTCACTGAAGCTTTCTTT.

The CDR3 here is CSAQTGLAESTDTQYF. CDR3 nucleotide sequence: TGCAGTGCTCAGACGGGACTAGCGGAGAGCACAGATACGCAGTATTTT. The genes are TRBV20-1 and TRBJ2-3; 11 bases are shared with TRBD2. CDR1 DFQATT and CDR2 SNEGSKA come from the germline V gene (reference sequence). The CDR3 is 16 residues long. V shed 5 bases, J shed 0 bases, and the junction held 7 bases outside the gene matches.

V gene TRBV12-3 or TRBV12-4 combines with J gene TRBJ1-3, with 8 bases that match TRBD1. The CDR3 spans 15 residues. After removal of 6 bases from V and 4 bases from J, the junction contained 8 bases not matched to a gene. The CDR3 sequence is CASRLDREVGNTIYF. The CDR3 DNA reads TGTGCCAGCAGGCTGGACAGGGAGGTGGGAAACACCATATATTTT.

The chain links TRBV6-1 to TRBJ2-5; 7 bases map to TRBD2. The CDR3 consists of 13 residues. From germline, CDR1 is MNHNS and CDR2 SASEGT. The ends lost 4 bases at V and 11 bases at J; junction bases unmatched: 10. The CDR3 sequence: CASSVGGYNEQYF. CDR3 nucleotide sequence: TGTGCCAGCAGTGTCGGGGGGTACAATGAGCAGTACTTC.

This clonotype was observed a handful of times. V usage is TRBV6-5 and J usage is TRBJ2-5; 8 bases align to TRBD2. J gave up 5 bases and V 0 bases, and 5 bases lay outside the gene matches. The CDR3 has 15 residues. Germline-derived CDR1 and CDR2 are MNHEY and SVGAGI. CDR3 residues: CASSYSSGSDETQYF. The CDR3 coding sequence is TGTGCCAGCAGTTACTCCAGCGGGAGTGACGAGACCCAGTACTTC.

This chain joins TRBV4-3 and TRBJ2-7; the D is unclear. The V gene lost 0 bases and the J gene lost 0 bases, with 9 bases spanning the gap. The CDR3 spans 15 residues. Germline V CDR1 and CDR2: LGHNA, YSLEER. This CDR3 is CASSQDMGNSYEQYF. Here the CDR3 DNA reads TGCGCCAGCAGCCAAGATATGGGCAACTCCTACGAGCAGTACTTC.

The chain is built from TRBV7-9 and TRBJ1-1; D is uncertain. CDR3 size: 12 residues. The germline V gene has CDR1 SEHNR and CDR2 FQNEAQ (reference sequence). This CDR3 reads CAGWDGDTEAFF. The CDR3 region has the DNA TGTGCGGGGTGGGATGGTGACACTGAAGCTTTCTTT.